The sequence of this TCR beta chain was determined in a study of blood T cell repertoires in COVID-19. Germline V gene sequence: CDR1 MGHRA, CDR2 YSYEKL. CDR3 length: 19 residues. Trimming removed 1 base from V and 0 bases from J, with 16 bases in between. Profiled with immunoSEQ multiplex PCR; TCRdb holds only in-frame clones, not every one. The data hold roughly 120,000 clones, with about three quarters observed a single time. Sequencing input: peripheral blood. The rearrangement uses TRBV4-1 and TRBJ2-6, with a possible D match to TRBD2 (6 bases). The origin of this receptor is a human donor with acute or convalescent COVID-19. The donor label of this sample is uncertain. CDR3 nucleotide sequence: TGCGCCAGCAGCCAAGCCCCGGAGGGCCCGTACTCTGGGGCCAACGTCCTGACTTTC. Amino acid sequence: CASSQAPEGPYSGANVLTF.